A selection of T cell receptor beta chains follows, all from one sample in a study of cytomegalovirus exposure and HLA in healthy donors. Here immunoSEQ multiplex PCR was the method, and the copy in TCRdb shows in-frame clones only, minus some. Seen here are fewer than 200,000 clones, under 90% observed once, and the top ten hold about 1.5%. The sample was PBMCs. These receptor sequences come from a male donor in good health and CMV-seronegative. CDR3s leave out the opening cysteine and the closing phenylalanine or tryptophan. The D gene is left open where the match is weak.

D gene	J gene	V gene	CDR3 protein
TRBD1	TRBJ1-5	TRBV19	ARDRGDQPQH
.	TRBJ1-5	TRBV2	ASSGDRTNQPQH
.	TRBJ1-6	TRBV4-1	ASSQVAGGNSPLH
TRBD2	.	TRBV11-2	ASSLGPSGGRSYEQY
.	TRBJ1-1	TRBV7-3	ASSFDRRNTEAF
TRBD2	TRBJ2-3	TRBV4-1	ASSLGLAGVTDTQY
.	TRBJ2-4	TRBV27	ASMSGGALAKNIQY
.	TRBJ1-1	TRBV9	ASSARGGDTEAF
TRBD1	TRBJ2-1	TRBV10-3	AISWKQGVGEQF
TRBD1	TRBJ2-7	TRBV18	ASLAGQEAYEQY
TRBD1	TRBJ1-5	TRBV27	ASSSRTGGQPQH
.	TRBJ1-2	TRBV7-2	ASSPNQGTNYGYT
.	TRBJ1-1	TRBV6-5	ASSYSGVFTEAF
.	TRBJ2-2	TRBV6-4	ASSDDMGHRTGELF
TRBD2	TRBJ2-2	TRBV7-8	ASSTRTSGRAGGELF
.	TRBJ2-3	TRBV12-5	ASGLGGFGDTQY
.	TRBJ2-7	TRBV2	ASSVYEQY
.	TRBJ2-1	TRBV6-5	ANKTRRSYNEQF
TRBD1	TRBJ2-2	TRBV6-5	ASTTGGTGELF
TRBD2	TRBJ2-1	TRBV7-3	ASSLTSALYNEQF
.	TRBJ2-6	TRBV4-2	ASSQGARSGANVLT
.	TRBJ1-2	TRBV7-8	ASSLGRGGHGYT
TRBD1	TRBJ2-4	TRBV16	ASSQGQSLQY
.	TRBJ2-6	TRBV5-1	ASSRVTGANVLT
.	TRBJ2-2	TRBV7-9	ASTPEGTGELF
TRBD1	TRBJ2-7	TRBV23-1	ASSHPPGQGIPLSYEQY
.	TRBJ2-1	TRBV7-2	ASSPTRTSGEQF
TRBD2	TRBJ2-3	TRBV2	ASSRLALWTDTQY
TRBD1	TRBJ1-2	TRBV30	AWRLSGTGAYGYT
TRBD1	TRBJ1-5	TRBV27	ASPPDRDQPQH
TRBD1	TRBJ2-5	TRBV5-1	ASSQNRGSETQY
TRBD2	TRBJ2-1	TRBV7-9	ASSSTGTSGYNEQF
.	TRBJ1-5	TRBV15	ATSRVGGNQPQH
.	TRBJ2-7	TRBV9	ASSVVGGEQY
.	TRBJ1-6	TRBV5-4	ASSAPGILNSPLH
TRBD1	TRBJ1-6	TRBV19	ASSISSGQNSNSPLH
.	TRBJ2-6	TRBV21-1	ASSKEGVKQGGSGANVLT